This T cell receptor beta chain appears in the sequencing data of a study of neurological immune-mediated disorders. Study observations and caveats: In HTLV-1-associated myelopathy, TCR clonal expansion was greatest, and in multiple sclerosis it was least, below healthy controls. No sharing of CDR3 amino acid sequences was observed among expanded clones across subjects, suggesting private repertoires in all groups.

5'RACE employing 10-nucleotide random UMIs yielded the cDNA. TCRdb redid the calling of the 5' RACE reads with MiXCR, one entry per CDR3 protein. The sample has some 47,000 distinct CDR3 sequences, roughly 6% seen once. Libraries from sorted cells used 1 million T cells (CD4+ or CD8+). This CDR3 spans 19 amino acids. The germline CDR1 and CDR2 sequences are DFQATT and SNEGSKA (reference sequence). J gave up 0 bases and V 0 bases, and 9 bases lay outside the gene matches. This clonotype showed up many times. The antigen is unknown. The TCR sequence derives from a woman in her 40s in good health. The V call is TRBV20-1, the J call TRBJ2-5; 14 bases map to TRBD2. Specimen: CD4+ T cells from blood. The CDR3 bases are TGCAGTGCTAGAGATGGGACTAGCGGGAGTGTGGGGAACCAAGAGACCCAGTACTTC. Translating it yields CSARDGTSGSVGNQETQYF.